The subject of this entry is one TCR beta chain. What it recognizes is unknown. This record comes from a study of blood T cells in healthy people across ages. A second PCR, run for roughly 7 to 11 cycles, used a sample-barcoded 5' primer plus a J-beta primer mix. TCRdb itself ran the 5' RACE reads through MiXCR, one entry per CDR3 protein. The sample records 700,000 or so distinct CDR3 sequences, roughly 41% being singletons. Study-wide results and caveats: Compared with aged donors, long-lived donors showed fewer expanded clones, suggesting selection.

V gave up 1 base and J gave up 7 bases, with 11 bases separating them. Looked up from germline, CDR1 is LNHNV and CDR2 is YYDKDF (reference sequence). CDR3 length: 14 amino acids. Sequencing was done on a sample of blood. The chain uses TRBV15 and TRBJ2-1, with D maybe TRBD2 (6 bases). The sequence derives from an elderly man in good health. This CDR3 is CATSRGQEGNEQFF. CDR3 bases: TGTGCCACCAGCAGAGGGCAGGAGGGGAATGAGCAGTTCTTC. Full variable domain (rest looked up from reference TRBV15 and TRBJ2-1): DAMVIQNPRYQVTQFGKPVTLSCSQTLNHNVMYWYQQKSSQAPKLLFHYYDKDFNNEADTPDNFQSRRPNTSFCFLDIRSPGLGDTAMYLCATSRGQEGNEQFFGPGTRLTVL.